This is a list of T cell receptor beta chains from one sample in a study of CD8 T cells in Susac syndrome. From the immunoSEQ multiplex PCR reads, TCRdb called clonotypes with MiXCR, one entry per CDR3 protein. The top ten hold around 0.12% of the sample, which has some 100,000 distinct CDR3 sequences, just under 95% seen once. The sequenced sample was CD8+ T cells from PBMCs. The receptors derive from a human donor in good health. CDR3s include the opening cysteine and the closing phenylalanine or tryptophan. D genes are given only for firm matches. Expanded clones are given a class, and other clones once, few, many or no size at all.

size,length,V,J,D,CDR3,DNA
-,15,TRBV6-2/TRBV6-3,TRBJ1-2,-,CASSYPSSGSYGYTF,TGTGCCAGCAGTTACCCCTCATCCGGAAGCTATGGCTACACCTTC
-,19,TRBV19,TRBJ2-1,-,CASSIDGAKGQFLYNEQFF,TGTGCCAGTAGTATAGACGGGGCGAAGGGGCAATTCCTTTACAATGAGCAGTTCTTC
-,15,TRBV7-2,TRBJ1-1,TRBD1,CASSLRGHGDTEAFF,TGTGCCAGCAGCTTAAGGGGGCACGGTGACACTGAAGCTTTCTTT
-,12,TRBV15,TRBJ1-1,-,CATSRPQGEAFF,TGTGCCACCAGCAGACCCCAGGGGGAAGCTTTCTTT
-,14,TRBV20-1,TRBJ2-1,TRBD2,CSATVAGGLNEQFF,TGCAGTGCTACTGTGGCGGGGGGCCTGAATGAGCAGTTCTTC
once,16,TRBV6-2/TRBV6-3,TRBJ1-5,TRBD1,CASRTAEGARNQPQHF,TGTGCCAGCCGCACGGCTGAGGGGGCTCGCAATCAGCCCCAGCATTTT
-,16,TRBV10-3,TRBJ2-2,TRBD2,CAISLGTSGRPGELFF,TGTGCCATCAGCCTAGGGACTAGCGGGAGACCCGGGGAGCTGTTTTTT
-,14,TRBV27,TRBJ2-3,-,CASLRGVGADTQYF,TGTGCCAGCCTGAGGGGCGTCGGAGCAGATACGCAGTATTTT
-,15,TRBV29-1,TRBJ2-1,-,CSVLKTLEYYNEQFF,TGCAGCGTTCTAAAAACCCTAGAATACTACAATGAGCAGTTCTTC
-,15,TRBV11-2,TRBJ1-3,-,CASSLGQFFRNTIYF,TGTGCCAGCAGCCTTGGTCAATTCTTTAGGAACACCATATATTTT
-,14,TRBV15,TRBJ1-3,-,CATSTYSSGNTIYF,TGTGCCACCAGCACCTATAGCTCTGGAAACACCATATATTTT
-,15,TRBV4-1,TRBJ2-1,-,CASSQERTGHNEQFF,TGCGCCAGCAGCCAAGAACGGACGGGACACAATGAGCAGTTCTTC
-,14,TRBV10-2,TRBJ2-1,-,CASSDSATYNEQFF,TGCGCCAGCAGTGACTCAGCGACTTACAATGAGCAGTTCTTC
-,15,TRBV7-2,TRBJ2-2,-,CASSPRGAVTGELFF,TGTGCCAGCAGCCCCCGGGGAGCGGTAACCGGGGAGCTGTTTTTT
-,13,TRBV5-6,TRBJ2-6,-,CASLVSGANVLTF,TGTGCCTCACTAGTCTCCGGGGCCAACGTCCTGACTTTC
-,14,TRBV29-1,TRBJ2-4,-,CSVLGQFAKNIQYF,TGCAGCGTGCTCGGACAGTTTGCCAAAAACATTCAGTACTTC
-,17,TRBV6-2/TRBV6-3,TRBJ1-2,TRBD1,CASSDFFREQGSYGYTF,TGTGCCAGCAGCGATTTCTTTCGAGAACAGGGGAGCTATGGCTACACCTTC
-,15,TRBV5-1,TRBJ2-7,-,CASTPSGTGTYEQYF,TGCGCCAGCACCCCCTCCGGGACGGGGACCTACGAGCAGTACTTC
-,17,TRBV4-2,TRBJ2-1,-,CASSQAAQTSSYNEQFF,TGTGCCAGCAGCCAAGCGGCCCAGACTAGCTCCTACAATGAGCAGTTCTTC
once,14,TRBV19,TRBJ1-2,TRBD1,CASSPKRQGSGYTF,TGTGCCAGTAGCCCAAAACGACAGGGTTCTGGCTACACCTTC
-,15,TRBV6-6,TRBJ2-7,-,CASSYGGGTTYEQYF,TGTGCCAGCAGTTACGGAGGCGGGACCACCTACGAGCAGTACTTC
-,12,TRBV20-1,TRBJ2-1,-,CSATAGNNEQFF,TGCAGTGCTACCGCGGGAAACAATGAGCAGTTCTTC